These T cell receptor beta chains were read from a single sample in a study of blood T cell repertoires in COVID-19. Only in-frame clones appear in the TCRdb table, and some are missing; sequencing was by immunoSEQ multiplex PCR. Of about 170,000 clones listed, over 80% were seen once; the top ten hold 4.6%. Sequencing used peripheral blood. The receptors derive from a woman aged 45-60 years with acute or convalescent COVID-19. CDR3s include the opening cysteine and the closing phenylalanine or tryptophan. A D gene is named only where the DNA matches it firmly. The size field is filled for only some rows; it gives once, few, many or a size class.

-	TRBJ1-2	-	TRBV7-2	CASSLGQIYGYTF	TGTGCCAGCAGCTTAGGACAGATTTATGGCTACACCTTC
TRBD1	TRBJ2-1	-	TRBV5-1	CASSWVGTGEYNEQFF	TGCGCCAGCAGCTGGGTTGGGACAGGGGAATACAATGAGCAGTTCTTC
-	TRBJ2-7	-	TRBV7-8	CASSLAGGQLREQYF	TGTGCCAGCAGCTTAGCGGGGGGACAGTTACGCGAGCAGTACTTC
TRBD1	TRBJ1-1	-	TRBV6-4	CASTPDRGRGEAFF	TGTGCCAGCACCCCTGACAGGGGAAGAGGTGAAGCTTTCTTT
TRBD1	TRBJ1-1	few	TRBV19	CASDKSIGGGTEAFF	TGTGCCAGTGACAAGAGTATAGGGGGCGGGACTGAAGCTTTCTTT
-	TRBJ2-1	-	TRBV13	CASSSRAGQYNEQFF	TGTGCCAGCAGCTCTCGGGCCGGACAGTACAATGAGCAGTTCTTC
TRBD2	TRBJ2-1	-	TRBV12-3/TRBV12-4	CASSSFGTTEQFF	TGTGCCAGCAGCTCATTTGGGACTACCGAGCAGTTCTTC
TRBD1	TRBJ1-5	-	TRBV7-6	CASSLGPRGSSNQPQHF	TGTGCCAGCAGCTTAGGCCCCAGGGGGAGTAGCAATCAGCCCCAGCATTTT
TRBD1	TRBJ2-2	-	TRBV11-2	CASSDRGGTGELFF	TGTGCCAGCAGCGACAGGGGCGGCACCGGGGAGCTGTTTTTT
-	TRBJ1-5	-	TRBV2	CASSEGAPAQHF	TGTGCCAGCAGTGAAGGGGCGCCTGCTCAGCATTTT
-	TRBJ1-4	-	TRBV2	CASSWRAGEKLFF	TGTGCCAGCAGTTGGAGGGCCGGTGAAAAACTGTTTTTT
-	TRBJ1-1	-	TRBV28	CASSPIGNTEAFF	TGTGCCAGCAGTCCCATCGGGAACACTGAAGCTTTCTTT
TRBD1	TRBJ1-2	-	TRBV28	CASSSGTDNYGYTF	TGTGCCAGCAGTTCCGGGACAGATAACTATGGCTACACCTTC
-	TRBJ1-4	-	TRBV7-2	CASSLASEEKLFF	TGTGCCAGCAGCTTAGCGAGTGAAGAAAAACTGTTTTTT
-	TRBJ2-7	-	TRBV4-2	CASSQDLALTGGTYEQYF	TGTGCCAGCAGCCAAGATCTCGCCCTCACGGGTGGTACCTACGAGCAGTACTTC
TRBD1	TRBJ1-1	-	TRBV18	CASSLGTANTEAFF	TGTGCCAGCTCACTCGGGACAGCGAACACTGAAGCTTTCTTT
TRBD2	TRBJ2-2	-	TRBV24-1	CATSEISGTSPGELFF	TGTGCCACCAGTGAAATATCCGGGACTAGCCCCGGGGAGCTGTTTTTT
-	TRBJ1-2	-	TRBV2	CASNQFGRRLAQNYGYTF	TGTGCCAGCAATCAGTTCGGACGGAGGTTAGCACAGAACTATGGCTACACCTTC
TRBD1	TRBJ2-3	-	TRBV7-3	CASSLTPGQGDTQYF	TGTGCCAGCAGCTTAACCCCGGGACAGGGAGATACGCAGTATTTT
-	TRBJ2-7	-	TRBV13	CASSLQGLSVEQYF	TGTGCCAGCAGCCTCCAGGGCCTTTCAGTCGAGCAGTACTTC
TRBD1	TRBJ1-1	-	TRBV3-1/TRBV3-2	CASSQDGQGGNTEAFF	TGTGCCAGCAGCCAAGACGGACAGGGCGGGAACACTGAAGCTTTCTTT
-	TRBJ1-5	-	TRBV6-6	CASSRGTDQPQHF	TGTGCCAGCAGCCGCGGGACTGATCAGCCCCAGCATTTT
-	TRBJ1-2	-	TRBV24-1	CATSDRVAGGYTF	TGTGCCACCAGTGATAGGGTTGCGGGAGGCTACACCTTC
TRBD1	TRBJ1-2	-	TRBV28	CASSLTGQASLYTF	TGTGCCAGCAGTTTGACGGGACAGGCATCCTTATACACCTTC
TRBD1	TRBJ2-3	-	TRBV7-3	CASSILDRASTDTQYF	TGTGCCAGCAGCATTCTTGACAGGGCTAGCACAGATACGCAGTATTTT
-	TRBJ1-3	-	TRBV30	CACLAGVTGNTIYF	TGTGCCTGCCTAGCCGGGGTAACTGGAAACACCATATATTTT
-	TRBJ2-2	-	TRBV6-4	CASSDWAGGGELFF	TGTGCCAGCAGTGATTGGGCAGGAGGCGGGGAGCTGTTTTTT
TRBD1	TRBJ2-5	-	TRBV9	CASSTRQGDRETQYF	TGTGCCAGCAGCACCCGACAGGGAGATAGGGAGACCCAGTACTTC
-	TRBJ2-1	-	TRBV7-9	CASSLYSGRTRNEQFF	TGTGCCAGCAGCTTATACTCGGGGAGAACCCGCAATGAGCAGTTCTTC
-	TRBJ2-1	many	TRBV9	CASSVGTGWSEQFF	TGTGCCAGCAGCGTAGGAACAGGGTGGAGTGAGCAGTTCTTC
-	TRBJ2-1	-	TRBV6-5	CASSYSGGGAHNEQFF	TGTGCCAGCAGTTACTCGGGAGGGGGAGCACACAATGAGCAGTTCTTC
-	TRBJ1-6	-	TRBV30	CAWSPIFGSPLHF	TGTGCCTGGAGCCCTATCTTTGGTTCACCCCTCCACTTT